The rows below give T cell receptor beta chains drawn from one sample of a study of cytomegalovirus exposure and HLA in healthy donors. Generated by immunoSEQ multiplex PCR, the TCRdb table keeps only in-frame clones and is missing some. The sample records about 160,000 clones, roughly 78% being singletons. The sequencing input was PBMCs. The source is a middle-aged man in good health and CMV-seronegative. The CDR3 runs from the conserved cysteine through the conserved F or W. The D gene is left open where the match is weak. Size is omitted from some rows. Given values are once, few, many or a class for expanded clones.

abundance,v_gene,j_gene,d_gene,CDR3nt,CDR3aa
NA,TRBV27,TRBJ2-5,NA,TGTGCCAGCAGTCGATTGCGGGTCCCTCAAGAGACCCAGTACTTC,CASSRLRVPQETQYF
few,TRBV29-1,TRBJ2-7,TRBD2,TGCAGCGGTATCAGCGGGGGGGGTCCCCGCGAGCAGTACTTC,CSGISGGGPREQYF
once,TRBV25-1,TRBJ2-5,NA,TGTGCCAGCAGTGAATATGCAGAGCGGCAAGAGACCCAGTACTTC,CASSEYAERQETQYF
NA,TRBV4-1,TRBJ2-7,NA,TGCGCCAGCAGCCAAGTGGGGGGACGCGGGGCTTACGAGCAGTACTTC,CASSQVGGRGAYEQYF
once,TRBV5-6,TRBJ2-7,NA,TGTGCCAGCAGCTTGGCCGCGGGCCGGGAGCAGTACTTC,CASSLAAGREQYF
NA,TRBV6-1,TRBJ2-7,TRBD1,TGTGCCAGCAGGGGGGTCGCGACAGGGTTATACGAGCAGTACTTC,CASRGVATGLYEQYF
once,TRBV4-1,TRBJ1-1,TRBD1,TGCGCCAGCAGCCAAGAAGGGACAGGTTCTATGAACACTGAAGCTTTCTTT,CASSQEGTGSMNTEAFF
NA,TRBV5-4,TRBJ2-4,NA,TGTGCCAGCAGCGCCCGGACATCCTCTCTAGCCAAAAACATTCAGTACTTC,CASSARTSSLAKNIQYF
NA,TRBV7-8,TRBJ1-2,NA,TGTGCCAGCAGCTTAACCCGCTCCGAGGGCGCCTATGGCTACACCTTC,CASSLTRSEGAYGYTF
NA,TRBV7-6,TRBJ2-7,TRBD1,TGTGCCAGCAGCTGGACAGGGACCTCCTACGAGCAGTACTTC,CASSWTGTSYEQYF
NA,TRBV9,TRBJ2-7,TRBD1,TGTGCCAGCAGCGTAGCGTCAGGGGGCCCGGGGCAGTACTTC,CASSVASGGPGQYF
NA,TRBV2,TRBJ2-1,TRBD2,TGTGCCAGCACCACCCCCGGGACTAGCGGGAACAATGAGCAGTTCTTC,CASTTPGTSGNNEQFF
few,TRBV5-1,TRBJ2-2,NA,TGCGCCAGCACGGGTCGCGACGGAGCGGCGGGGGAGCTGTTTTTT,CASTGRDGAAGELFF
NA,TRBV6-4,TRBJ2-7,TRBD2,TGTGCCAGCAGGCCGGGACTAGCGGGAGGGAGCTCCTACGAGCAGTACTTC,CASRPGLAGGSSYEQYF
NA,TRBV25-1,TRBJ1-1,NA,TGTGCCAGCCTACCCTCGAGCAGGTCTATGAACACTGAAGCTTTCTTT,CASLPSSRSMNTEAFF
once,TRBV2,TRBJ1-5,NA,TGTGCCAGCAGTGGGAGGGGACTTGGGCAGCCCCAGCATTTT,CASSGRGLGQPQHF
NA,TRBV11-2,TRBJ1-2,TRBD1,TGTGCCAGCAGCTTACAGCGGACAGGGGGATATGGCTACACCTTC,CASSLQRTGGYGYTF
NA,TRBV25-1,TRBJ1-4,NA,TGTGCCAGCAGTGAATCTAAAATCGGAGGGAAACTGTTTTTT,CASSESKIGGKLFF
NA,TRBV29-1,TRBJ2-7,NA,TGCAGCGTTGGGACAGTGAACGGCGAGCAGTACTTC,CSVGTVNGEQYF
few,TRBV19,TRBJ2-1,TRBD2,TGTGCCAGTAGTATAGGGACTAGCGGGAGTCAGAGGTCCTACAATGAGCAGTTCTTC,CASSIGTSGSQRSYNEQFF
NA,TRBV6-1,TRBJ1-5,NA,TGTGCCAGCAGTGCGGATCAGCCCCAGCATTTT,CASSADQPQHF
NA,TRBV7-6,TRBJ2-2,TRBD1,TGTGCCAGCAGCCGATTTGCCGACAGGGTGTCCGGGGAGCTGTTTTTT,CASSRFADRVSGELFF